The clone carrying this TCR beta chain was counted only a few times. CDR1 is SGHTA and CDR2 is FQGNSA in the germline V gene. CDR3 size: 17 residues. Caucasian, healthy and from Russia, the donors were aged between 6 and 90. Researchers report isolating at least 7 million PBMCs per sample. A second PCR, run for 7 to 11 cycles, used a sample-barcoded 5' primer plus a J-beta primer mix. TCRdb independently ran MiXCR on the 5' RACE reads; one entry per CDR3 protein. The table has 1 million to 1.2 million distinct CDR3 sequences, more than 30% seen once. The data were taken from a study of blood T cells in healthy people across ages.

This sequence joins TRBV7-2 and TRBJ2-1; the match to TRBD2 covers 7 bases. The DNA matches TRBJ2-7 better at its end, which makes the J call doubtful. The source of this sequence is a man younger than 35 in good health. Input material: blood. The CDR3 loop is CASSLGAPGLSYNEQYF. CDR3 sequence (DNA): TGTGCCAGCAGCTTAGGAGCCCCGGGACTATCCTACAATGAGCAGTACTTC.